This TCR beta chain was identified in a study of CD8 T cells in Susac syndrome. Study in general: When their blood was taken, the Susac syndrome patients had either not yet had any therapy, were taking corticosteroids, or were taking intravenous immunoglobulin alone. Overall study findings and caveats: Clonal expansion was not observed in the Susac syndrome CD4+ T cell repertoires.

The trim removed 1 base at V and 3 bases at J, leaving 2 bases unmatched. Looked up from germline, CDR1 is MNHEY and CDR2 is SVGAGI. This CDR3 comprises 15 residues. Concerning this clonotype: No antigen is known for it.

cDNA came from roughly 0.5 to 1 ug RNA primed by random hexamers. Across 54 Vbeta and 13 Jbeta, immunoSEQ multiplex PCR amplified TCR beta CDR3. TCRdb independently ran MiXCR on the immunoSEQ multiplex PCR reads; one entry per CDR3 protein. The sample consists of some 160,000 distinct CDR3 sequences, approximately 94% of them appearing once. This chain connects TRBV6-5 to TRBJ2-3, with TRBD2 identical over 9 bases. The sequenced sample was CD4+ T cells from PBMCs. This clonotype was obtained from a human donor with Susac syndrome. CDR3 region: CASSYFSGGTDTQYF. CDR3 coding DNA: TGTGCCAGCAGTTACTTCAGCGGGGGGACAGATACGCAGTATTTT.